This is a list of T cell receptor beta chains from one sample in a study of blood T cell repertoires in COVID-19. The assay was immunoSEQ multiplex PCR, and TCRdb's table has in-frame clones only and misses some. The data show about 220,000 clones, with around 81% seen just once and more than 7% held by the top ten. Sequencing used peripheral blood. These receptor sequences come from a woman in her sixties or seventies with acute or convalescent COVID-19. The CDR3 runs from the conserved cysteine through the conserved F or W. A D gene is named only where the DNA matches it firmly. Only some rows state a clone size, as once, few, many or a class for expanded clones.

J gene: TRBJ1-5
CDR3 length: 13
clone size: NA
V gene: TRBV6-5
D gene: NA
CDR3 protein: CASDRNSNQPQHF
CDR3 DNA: TGTGCCAGCGACAGAAATAGCAATCAGCCCCAGCATTTT

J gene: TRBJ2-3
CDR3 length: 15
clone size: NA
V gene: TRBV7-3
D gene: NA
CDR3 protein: CASSPSGTSTDTQYF
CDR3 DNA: TGTGCCAGCAGCCCGTCCGGGACATCCACAGATACGCAGTATTTT

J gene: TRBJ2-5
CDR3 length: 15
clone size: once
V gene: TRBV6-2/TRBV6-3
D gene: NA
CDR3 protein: CASSYRRASQETQYF
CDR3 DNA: TGTGCCAGCAGTTACCGGCGGGCTAGCCAAGAGACCCAGTACTTC

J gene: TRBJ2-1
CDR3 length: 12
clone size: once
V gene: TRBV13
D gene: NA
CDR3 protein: CASSLGRDFQFF
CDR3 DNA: TGTGCCAGCAGCTTAGGCCGGGACTTCCAGTTCTTC

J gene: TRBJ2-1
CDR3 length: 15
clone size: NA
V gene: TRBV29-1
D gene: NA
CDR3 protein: CSVRVNSGSYNEQFF
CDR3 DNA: TGCAGCGTGAGAGTGAACAGCGGGTCATACAATGAGCAGTTCTTC

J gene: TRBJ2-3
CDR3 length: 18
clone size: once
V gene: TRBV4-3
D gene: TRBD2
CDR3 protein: CASSQEVSAGGMADTQYF
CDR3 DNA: TGCGCCAGCAGCCAAGAGGTGTCAGCGGGGGGTATGGCAGATACGCAGTATTTT

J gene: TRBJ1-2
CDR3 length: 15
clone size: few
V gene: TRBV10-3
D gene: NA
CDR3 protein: CAITPRGSGNYGYTF
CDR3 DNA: TGTGCCATCACCCCTCGAGGTTCCGGTAACTATGGCTACACCTTC

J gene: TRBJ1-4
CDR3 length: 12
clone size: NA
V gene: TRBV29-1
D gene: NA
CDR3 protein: CSVGHEKEKLFF
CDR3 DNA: TGCAGCGTGGGACATGAAAAGGAAAAACTGTTTTTT

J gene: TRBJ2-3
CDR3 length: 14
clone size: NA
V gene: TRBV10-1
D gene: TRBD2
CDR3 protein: CASSLQRGADTQYF
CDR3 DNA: TGCGCCAGCAGCCTCCAGCGGGGGGCAGATACGCAGTATTTT

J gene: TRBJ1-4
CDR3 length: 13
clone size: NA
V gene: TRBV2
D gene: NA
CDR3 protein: CASIAGVREKLFF
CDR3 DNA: TGTGCCAGCATAGCAGGGGTGAGGGAAAAACTGTTTTTT

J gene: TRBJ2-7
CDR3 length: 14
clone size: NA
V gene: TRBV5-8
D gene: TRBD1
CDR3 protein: CASSSRTGSHEQYF
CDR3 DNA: TGTGCCAGCAGCTCTAGGACAGGGAGCCACGAGCAGTACTTC

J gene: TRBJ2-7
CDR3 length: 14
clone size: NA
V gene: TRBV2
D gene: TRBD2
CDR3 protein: CASKLSGAAYEQYF
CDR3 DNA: TGTGCCAGCAAGTTAAGCGGGGCGGCCTACGAGCAGTACTTC

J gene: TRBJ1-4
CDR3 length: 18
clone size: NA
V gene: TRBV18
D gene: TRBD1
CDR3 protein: CASSLRDRGVATNEKLFF
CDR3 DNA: TGTGCCAGCTCACTCCGGGACAGGGGAGTTGCAACTAATGAAAAACTGTTTTTT

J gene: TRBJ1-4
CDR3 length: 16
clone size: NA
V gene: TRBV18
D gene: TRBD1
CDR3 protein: CASSPAVGTGGEKLFF
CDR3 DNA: TGTGCCAGCTCACCAGCTGTTGGGACAGGGGGTGAAAAACTGTTTTTT

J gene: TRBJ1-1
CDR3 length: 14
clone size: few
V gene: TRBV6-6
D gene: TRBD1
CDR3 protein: CASTPGQVNTEAFF
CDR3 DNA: TGTGCCAGCACCCCGGGACAGGTGAACACTGAAGCTTTCTTT

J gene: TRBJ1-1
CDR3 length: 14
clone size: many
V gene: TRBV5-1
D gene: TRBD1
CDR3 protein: CASSMGQLNTEAFF
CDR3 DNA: TGCGCCAGCAGCATGGGACAGCTGAACACTGAAGCTTTCTTT

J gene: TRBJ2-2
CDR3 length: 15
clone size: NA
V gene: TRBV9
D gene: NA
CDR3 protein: CASSVVQADTGELFF
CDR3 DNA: TGTGCCAGCAGCGTAGTACAGGCGGACACCGGGGAGCTGTTTTTT

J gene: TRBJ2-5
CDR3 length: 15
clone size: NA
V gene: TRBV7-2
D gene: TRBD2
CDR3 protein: CASSTSGAKWETQYF
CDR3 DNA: TGTGCCAGCAGCACGAGCGGGGCGAAGTGGGAGACCCAGTACTTC

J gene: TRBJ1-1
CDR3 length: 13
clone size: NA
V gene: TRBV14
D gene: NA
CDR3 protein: CASSQKQGAEAFF
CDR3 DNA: TGTGCCAGCAGCCAAAAACAGGGAGCTGAGGCTTTCTTT

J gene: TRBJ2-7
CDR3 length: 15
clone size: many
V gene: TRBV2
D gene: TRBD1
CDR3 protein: CASSEVGQPSGEQYF
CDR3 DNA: TGTGCCAGCAGTGAAGTGGGACAGCCCTCTGGCGAGCAGTACTTC

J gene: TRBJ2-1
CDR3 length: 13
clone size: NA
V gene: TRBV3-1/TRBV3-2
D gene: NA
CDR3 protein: CASSLRSGKEQFF
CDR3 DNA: TGTGCCAGCAGTCTACGATCGGGGAAGGAGCAGTTCTTC

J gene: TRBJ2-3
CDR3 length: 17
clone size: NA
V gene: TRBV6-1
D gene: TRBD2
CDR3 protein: CASSGGGEARRADTQYF
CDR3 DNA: TGTGCCAGCAGTGGGGGGGGAGAGGCCCGCCGGGCAGATACGCAGTATTTT

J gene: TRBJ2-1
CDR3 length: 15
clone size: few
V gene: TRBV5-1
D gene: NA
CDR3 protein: CASSLVAVVGNEQFF
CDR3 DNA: TGCGCCAGCAGCTTGGTGGCGGTCGTAGGCAATGAGCAGTTCTTC

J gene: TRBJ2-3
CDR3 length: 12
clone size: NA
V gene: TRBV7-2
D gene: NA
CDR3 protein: CASSYQTDTQYF
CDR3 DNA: TGTGCCAGCAGCTACCAGACAGATACGCAGTATTTT

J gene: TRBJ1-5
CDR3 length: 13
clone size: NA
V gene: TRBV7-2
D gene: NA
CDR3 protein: CASSLTEQGPQHF
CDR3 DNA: TGTGCCAGCAGCTTGACGGAACAGGGGCCCCAGCATTTT

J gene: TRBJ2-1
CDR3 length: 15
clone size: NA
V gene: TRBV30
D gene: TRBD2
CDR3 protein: CAWSVGSGGGNEQFF
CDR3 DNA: TGTGCCTGGTCCGTGGGTAGCGGGGGGGGGAATGAGCAGTTCTTC

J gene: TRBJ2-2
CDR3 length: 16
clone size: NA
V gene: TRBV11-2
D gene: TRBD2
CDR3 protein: CASSFISGGAPGELFF
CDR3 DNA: TGTGCCAGCAGCTTTATATCGGGGGGGGCCCCCGGGGAGCTGTTTTTT

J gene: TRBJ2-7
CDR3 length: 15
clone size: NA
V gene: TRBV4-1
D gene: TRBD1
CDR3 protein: CASSQGTGVSYEQYF
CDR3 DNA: TGCGCCAGCAGCCAAGGGACAGGGGTATCCTACGAGCAGTACTTC

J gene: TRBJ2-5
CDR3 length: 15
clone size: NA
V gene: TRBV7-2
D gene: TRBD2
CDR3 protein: CASSSERGTRETQYF
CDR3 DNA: TGTGCCAGCAGCTCTGAGCGGGGGACACGGGAGACCCAGTACTTC

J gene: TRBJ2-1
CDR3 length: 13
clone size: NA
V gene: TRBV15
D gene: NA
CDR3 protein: CATSRAEQGEQFF
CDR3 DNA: TGTGCCACCAGCAGAGCGGAACAGGGTGAGCAGTTCTTC

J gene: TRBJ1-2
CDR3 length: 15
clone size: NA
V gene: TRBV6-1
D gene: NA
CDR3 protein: CASSEARKGGYGYTF
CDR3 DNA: TGTGCCAGCAGTGAAGCGCGGAAAGGGGGCTATGGCTACACCTTC

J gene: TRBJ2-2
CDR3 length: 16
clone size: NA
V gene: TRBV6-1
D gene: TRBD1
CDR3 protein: CASSASGQVLTGELFF
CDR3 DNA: TGTGCCAGCAGTGCCTCGGGACAGGTTCTCACCGGGGAGCTGTTTTTT

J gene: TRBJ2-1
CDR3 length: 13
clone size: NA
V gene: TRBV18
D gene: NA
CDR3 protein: CASSPPGAYEQFF
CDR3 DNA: TGTGCCAGCTCACCGCCAGGGGCATATGAGCAGTTCTTC

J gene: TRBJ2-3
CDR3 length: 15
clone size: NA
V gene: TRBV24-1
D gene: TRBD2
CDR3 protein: CATSGRGGLSDTQYF
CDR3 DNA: TGTGCCACCAGTGGGCGGGGGGGGCTTTCAGATACGCAGTATTTT

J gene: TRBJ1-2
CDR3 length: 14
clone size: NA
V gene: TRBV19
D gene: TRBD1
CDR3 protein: CASTWTGEGYGYTF
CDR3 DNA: TGTGCCAGTACCTGGACAGGGGAGGGCTATGGCTACACCTTC

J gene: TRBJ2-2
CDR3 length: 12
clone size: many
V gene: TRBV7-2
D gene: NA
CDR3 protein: CASSLALGELFF
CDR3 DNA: TGTGCCAGCAGCTTAGCTCTAGGGGAGCTGTTTTTT

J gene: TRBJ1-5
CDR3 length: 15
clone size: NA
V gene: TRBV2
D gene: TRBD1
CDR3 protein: CASSGGQGRNQPQHF
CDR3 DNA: TGTGCCAGCAGCGGGGGACAGGGGAGGAATCAGCCCCAGCATTTT

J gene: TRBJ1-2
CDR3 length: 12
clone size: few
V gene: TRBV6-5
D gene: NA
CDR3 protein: CASRQDFYGYTF
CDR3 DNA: TGTGCCAGCAGGCAGGACTTCTATGGCTACACCTTC

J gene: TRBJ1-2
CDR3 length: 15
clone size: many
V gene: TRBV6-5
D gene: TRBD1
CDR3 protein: CASRDPRGRDYGYTF
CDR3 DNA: TGTGCCAGCAGAGATCCCAGGGGGCGGGACTATGGCTACACCTTC

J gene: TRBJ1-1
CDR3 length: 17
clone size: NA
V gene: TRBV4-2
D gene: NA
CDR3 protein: CASSQEVGRGGNTEAFF
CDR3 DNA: TGTGCCAGCAGCCAAGAGGTCGGTAGGGGGGGGAACACTGAAGCTTTCTTT

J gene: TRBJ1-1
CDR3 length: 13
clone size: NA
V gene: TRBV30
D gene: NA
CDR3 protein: CAWSVGSNTEAFF
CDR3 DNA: TGTGCCTGGAGTGTGGGCAGTAACACTGAAGCTTTCTTT

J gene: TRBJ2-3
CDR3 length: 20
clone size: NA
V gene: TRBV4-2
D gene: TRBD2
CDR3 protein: CASSQDVAETAGGRTDTQYF
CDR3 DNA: TGTGCCAGCAGCCAAGATGTGGCAGAGACGGCGGGGGGGCGTACAGATACGCAGTATTTT

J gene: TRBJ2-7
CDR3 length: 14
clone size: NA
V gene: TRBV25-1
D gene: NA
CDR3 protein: CASGRGGGNYEQYF
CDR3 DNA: TGTGCCAGCGGGAGAGGGGGGGGTAACTACGAGCAGTACTTC

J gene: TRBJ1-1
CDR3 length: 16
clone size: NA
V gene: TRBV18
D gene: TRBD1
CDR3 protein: CASSPLDRGRNTEAFF
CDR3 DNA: TGTGCCAGCTCACCACTCGACAGGGGGCGGAACACTGAAGCTTTCTTT

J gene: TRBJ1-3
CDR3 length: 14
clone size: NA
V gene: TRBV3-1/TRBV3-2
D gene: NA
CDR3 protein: CASSQGRAGNTIYF
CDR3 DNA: TGTGCCAGCAGCCAAGGCAGGGCTGGAAACACCATATATTTT

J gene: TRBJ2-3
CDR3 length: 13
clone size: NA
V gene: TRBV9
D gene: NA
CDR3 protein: CASSVARADTQYF
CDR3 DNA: TGTGCCAGCAGCGTAGCCAGGGCAGATACGCAGTATTTT

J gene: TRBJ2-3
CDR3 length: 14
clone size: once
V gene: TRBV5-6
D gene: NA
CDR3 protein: CASSPLRATDTQYF
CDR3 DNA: TGTGCCAGCAGCCCCCTCAGGGCCACAGATACGCAGTATTTT

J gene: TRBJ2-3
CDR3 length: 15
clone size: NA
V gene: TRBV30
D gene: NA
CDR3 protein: CAWSVPTQATDTQYF
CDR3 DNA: TGTGCCTGGAGTGTACCAACCCAGGCCACAGATACGCAGTATTTT

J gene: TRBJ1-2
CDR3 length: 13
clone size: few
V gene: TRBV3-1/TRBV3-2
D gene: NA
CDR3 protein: CASSQTVNYGYTF
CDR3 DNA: TGTGCCAGCAGCCAAACAGTTAACTATGGCTACACCTTC

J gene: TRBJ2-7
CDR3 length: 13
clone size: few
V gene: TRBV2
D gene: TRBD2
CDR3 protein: CASSPAGGREQYF
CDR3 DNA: TGTGCCAGCAGTCCAGCGGGGGGTCGCGAGCAGTACTTC

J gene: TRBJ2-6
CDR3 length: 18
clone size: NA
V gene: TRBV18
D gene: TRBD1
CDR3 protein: CASSPVGQGGSGANVLTF
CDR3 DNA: TGTGCCAGCTCACCTGTCGGACAGGGGGGCTCTGGGGCCAACGTCCTGACTTTC

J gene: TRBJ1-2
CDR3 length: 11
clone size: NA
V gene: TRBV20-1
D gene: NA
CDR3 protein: CSARAGSGYTF
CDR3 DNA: TGCAGTGCTAGAGCCGGGTCTGGCTACACCTTC

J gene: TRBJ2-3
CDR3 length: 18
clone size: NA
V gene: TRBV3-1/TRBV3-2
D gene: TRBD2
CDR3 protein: CASSQEPLAGAITDTQYF
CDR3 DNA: TGTGCCAGCAGCCAAGAACCCCTAGCGGGGGCGATCACAGATACGCAGTATTTT

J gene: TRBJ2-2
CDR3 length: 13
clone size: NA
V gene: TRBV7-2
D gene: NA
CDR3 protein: CASSWRDPGELFF
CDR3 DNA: TGTGCCAGCAGCTGGAGGGATCCGGGGGAGCTGTTTTTT

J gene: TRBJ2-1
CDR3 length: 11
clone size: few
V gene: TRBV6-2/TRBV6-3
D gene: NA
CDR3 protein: CASSLNTAYFF
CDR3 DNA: TGTGCCAGCAGTTTAAATACAGCCTATTTCTTC

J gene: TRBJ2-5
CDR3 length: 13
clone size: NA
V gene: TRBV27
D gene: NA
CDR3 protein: CASSLEGRETQYF
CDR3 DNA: TGTGCCAGCAGCTTGGAGGGTCGGGAGACCCAGTACTTC

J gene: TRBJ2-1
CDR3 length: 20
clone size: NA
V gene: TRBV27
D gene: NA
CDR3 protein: CASSFRGVWGQGVSYNEQFF
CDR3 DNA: TGTGCCAGCAGTTTCAGGGGGGTATGGGGGCAGGGGGTCTCCTACAATGAGCAGTTCTTC

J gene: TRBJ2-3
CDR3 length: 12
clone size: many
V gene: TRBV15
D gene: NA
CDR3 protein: CATSRDSDTQYF
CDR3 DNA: TGTGCCACCAGCAGAGATTCGGATACGCAGTATTTT

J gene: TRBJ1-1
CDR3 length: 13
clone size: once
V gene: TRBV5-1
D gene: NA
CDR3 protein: CASSLQKNTEAFF
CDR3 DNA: TGCGCCAGCAGCTTACAGAAGAACACTGAAGCTTTCTTT